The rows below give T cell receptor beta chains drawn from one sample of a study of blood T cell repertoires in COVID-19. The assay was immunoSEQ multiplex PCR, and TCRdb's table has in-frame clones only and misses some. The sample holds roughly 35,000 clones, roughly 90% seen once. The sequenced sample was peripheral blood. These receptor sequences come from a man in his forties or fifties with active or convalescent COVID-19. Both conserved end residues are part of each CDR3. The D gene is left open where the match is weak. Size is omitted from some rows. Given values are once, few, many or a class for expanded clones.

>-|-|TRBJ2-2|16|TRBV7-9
TGTGCCAGCAGACCCCCGTTGGAGGCCCCCACCGGGGAGCTGTTTTTT
CASRPPLEAPTGELFF
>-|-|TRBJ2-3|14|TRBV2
TGTGCCAGCAGTGGCGGGTCTAGCACAGATACGCAGTATTTT
CASSGGSSTDTQYF
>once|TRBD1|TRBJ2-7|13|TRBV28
TGTGCCAGCAGCCGCCGGACAGGGTTCGAGCAGTACTTC
CASSRRTGFEQYF
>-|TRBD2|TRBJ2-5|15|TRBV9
TGTGCCAGCAGCACCGGACTAGCAGACCAAGAGACCCAGTACTTC
CASSTGLADQETQYF
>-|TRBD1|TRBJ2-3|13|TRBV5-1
TGCGCCAGCAGAGGACAGGACACAGATACGCAGTATTTT
CASRGQDTDTQYF
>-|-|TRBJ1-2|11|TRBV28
TGTGCCAGCAGTTCCCGGGACAGCTACACCTTC
CASSSRDSYTF
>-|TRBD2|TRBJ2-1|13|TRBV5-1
TGCGCCAGCAGCCCGGGACTAGCGAATGAGCAGTTCTTC
CASSPGLANEQFF
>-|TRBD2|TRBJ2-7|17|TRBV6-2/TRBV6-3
TGTGCCAGCAGTTTTCCCGAACTACTAGCGGGGGGCTACGAGCAGTACTTC
CASSFPELLAGGYEQYF
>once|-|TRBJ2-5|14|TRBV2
TGTGCCAGCAGTCAGGGGGGTTTCCAAGAGACCCAGTACTTC
CASSQGGFQETQYF
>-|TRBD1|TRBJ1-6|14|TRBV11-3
TGTGCCAGCAGCGCGGGACAGGGGAACTCACCCCTCCACTTT
CASSAGQGNSPLHF
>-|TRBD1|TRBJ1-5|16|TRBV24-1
TGTGCCACCAGTGCCTCGCCGGGACAGGGGGATCAGCCCCAGCATTTT
CATSASPGQGDQPQHF
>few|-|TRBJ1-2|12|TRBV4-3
TGCGCCAGCAGCCTCAAGCAGGGAAGCTACACCTTC
CASSLKQGSYTF
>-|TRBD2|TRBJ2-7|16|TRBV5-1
TGCGCCAGCAGCTACCGAGCGGGAGCGGTCTCCTACGAGCAGTACTTC
CASSYRAGAVSYEQYF
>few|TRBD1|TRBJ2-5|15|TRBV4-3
TGCGCCAGCAGCCAAGATCGAGCAGGGGGAGAGACCCAGTACTTC
CASSQDRAGGETQYF
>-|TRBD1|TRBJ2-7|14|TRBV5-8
TGTGCCAGCAGCTACACCGGGACAGAGTACGAGCAGTACTTC
CASSYTGTEYEQYF
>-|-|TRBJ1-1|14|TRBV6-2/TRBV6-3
TGTGCCAGCAGTTACGGAGCAGCGAACACTGAAGCTTTCTTT
CASSYGAANTEAFF
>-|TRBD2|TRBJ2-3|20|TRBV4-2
TGTGCCAGCAGCCAAAGGGGACTAGCGGGAGACGAAGGCGGCACAGATACGCAGTATTTT
CASSQRGLAGDEGGTDTQYF
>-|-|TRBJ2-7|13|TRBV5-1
TGCGCCAGCAGCTCCGGGACACTCTACGAGCAGTACTTC
CASSSGTLYEQYF
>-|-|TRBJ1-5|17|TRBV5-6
TGTGCCAGCAGCTTTTCTTGGTTGACTGGAAGCAATCAGCCCCAGCATTTT
CASSFSWLTGSNQPQHF
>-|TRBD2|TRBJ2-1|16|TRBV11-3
TGTGCCAGCAGCCCGGGCGGACTAGCGGTAAACAATGAGCAGTTCTTC
CASSPGGLAVNNEQFF
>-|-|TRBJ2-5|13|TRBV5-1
TGCGCCAGTAAAAAGACAGGACAAGAGACCCAGTACTTC
CASKKTGQETQYF
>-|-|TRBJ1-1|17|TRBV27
TGTGCCAGCAGTTTATTCCCCTATGGGGCCATGAACACTGAAGCTTTCTTT
CASSLFPYGAMNTEAFF
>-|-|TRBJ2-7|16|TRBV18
TGTGCCAGCTCACCTGAGGACAGCTGGTGGTCCTACGAGCAGTACTTC
CASSPEDSWWSYEQYF
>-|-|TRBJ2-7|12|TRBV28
TGTGCCAGCCGGGACACGTTCTACGAGCAGTACTTC
CASRDTFYEQYF
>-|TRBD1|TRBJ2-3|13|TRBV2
TGTGCCAGCAGTCCTCGGACAGGGGGCACGCAGTATTTT
CASSPRTGGTQYF
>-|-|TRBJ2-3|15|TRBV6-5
TGTGCCAGCAGCGAGAGGGGGATTAACACAGATACGCAGTATTTT
CASSERGINTDTQYF
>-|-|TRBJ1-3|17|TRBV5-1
TGCGCCAGCAGCTTGGAACCGCCACACCTTACTGGAAACACCATATATTTT
CASSLEPPHLTGNTIYF
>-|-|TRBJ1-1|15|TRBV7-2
TGTGCCAGCAGCTTATTGCCCGGACAGAACACTGAAGCTTTCTTT
CASSLLPGQNTEAFF
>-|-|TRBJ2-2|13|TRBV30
TGTGCCTGGGGACGGTCGAACACCGGGGAGCTGTTTTTT
CAWGRSNTGELFF
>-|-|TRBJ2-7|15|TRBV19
TGTGCCAGTAGTATAGATTTCGGACAGATCTACGAGCAGTACTTC
CASSIDFGQIYEQYF
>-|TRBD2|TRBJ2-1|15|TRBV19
TGTGCCAGTAGTAGGCAGCGGGGAGCCTACAATGAGCAGTTCTTC
CASSRQRGAYNEQFF
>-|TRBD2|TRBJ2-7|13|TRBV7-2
TGTGCCAGCAGCTCAGGACTAGCGAACTCGGAGTACTTC
CASSSGLANSEYF
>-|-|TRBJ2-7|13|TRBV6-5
TGTGCCAGCAGCTATACCACAGGGAATGAGCAGTACTTC
CASSYTTGNEQYF
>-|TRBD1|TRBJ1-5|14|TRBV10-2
TGCGCCAGCAATCCCACAGGGGACGATCAGCCCCAGCATTTT
CASNPTGDDQPQHF
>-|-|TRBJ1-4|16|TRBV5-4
TGTGCCAGCAGCGCGCTTCCCGGAGCAAGTAATGAAAAACTGTTTTTT
CASSALPGASNEKLFF
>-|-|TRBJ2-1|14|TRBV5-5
TGTGCCAGCAGCTTAGAGACTAGAGAGAGGGATCAGTTCTTC
CASSLETRERDQFF
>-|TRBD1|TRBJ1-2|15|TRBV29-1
TGCAGCGCCCTAGAATGGGGACAGGGGGGAAATGGCTACACCTTC
CSALEWGQGGNGYTF
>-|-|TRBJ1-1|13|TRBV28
TGTGCCAGCAGGCCCCAGGGGCACACTGAAGCTTTCTTT
CASRPQGHTEAFF
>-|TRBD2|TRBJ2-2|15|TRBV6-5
TGTGCCAGCGGGAGGGTATGGGCCGCGGCCGGGGAGCTGTTTTTT
CASGRVWAAAGELFF
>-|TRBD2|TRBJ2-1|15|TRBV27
TGTGCCAGCAGTTACCTAGCGGGAGGAATAAATGAGCAGTTCTTC
CASSYLAGGINEQFF
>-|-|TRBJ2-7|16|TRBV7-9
TGTGCCAGCAGCCCCGCACTAGGGATGAGCTCCTACGAGCAGTACTTC
CASSPALGMSSYEQYF
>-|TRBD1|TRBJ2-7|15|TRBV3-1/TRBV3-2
TGTGCCAGCAGCCACTGGACAGGGGGTTCCTACGAGCAGTACTTC
CASSHWTGGSYEQYF
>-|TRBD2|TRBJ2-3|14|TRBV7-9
TGTGCCAGCACCTTAGCGGGAGTTTCAGATACGCAGTATTTT
CASTLAGVSDTQYF
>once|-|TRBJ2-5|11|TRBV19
TGTGCCAGTACCGGGGAGGAGACCCAGTACTTC
CASTGEETQYF
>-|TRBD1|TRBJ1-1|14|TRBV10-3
TGTGCCATCAGTGAGCAACAGGGGGACACTGAAGCTTTCTTT
CAISEQQGDTEAFF
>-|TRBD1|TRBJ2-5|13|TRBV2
TGTGCCAGCAGTAGGACAGGACAAGAGACCCAGTACTTC
CASSRTGQETQYF
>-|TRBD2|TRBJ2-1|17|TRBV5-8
TGTGCCAGCAGCTTCCGGACTAGCGGGGGACTATTGAATGAGCAGTTCTTC
CASSFRTSGGLLNEQFF
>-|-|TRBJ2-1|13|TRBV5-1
TGCGCCAGCAGCTTGGCCCTGGACAGTGCGCAGTTCTTC
CASSLALDSAQFF
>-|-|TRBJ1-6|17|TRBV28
TGTGCCAGCAGATTCTCCCGGACAAGGGTCGTAGATTCACCCCTCCACTTT
CASRFSRTRVVDSPLHF
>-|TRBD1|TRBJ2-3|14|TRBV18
TGTGCCAGCTCATCCGACAGGGTACACGATACGCAGTATTTT
CASSSDRVHDTQYF
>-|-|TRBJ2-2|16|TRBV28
TGTGCCAGCAGTTCCTGGGCGACCAGTAACACCGGGGAGCTGTTTTTT
CASSSWATSNTGELFF
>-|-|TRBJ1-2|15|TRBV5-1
TGCGCCAGCAGCCTGAGCCGGGACGGGGGTCGGGGCTACACCTTC
CASSLSRDGGRGYTF
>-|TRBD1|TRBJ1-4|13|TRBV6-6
TGTGCCAGCAGTACAGGGGGGGAGGAAAAACTGTTTTTT
CASSTGGEEKLFF
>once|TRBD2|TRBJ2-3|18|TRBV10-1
TGCGCCAGCAGTCGCCTAGCGGGGCCCTCACTTCGCACAGATACGCAGTATTTT
CASSRLAGPSLRTDTQYF
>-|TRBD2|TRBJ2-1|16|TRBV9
TGTGCCAGCAGCCCTCTAGCGGGGGTAAGGTACAATGAGCAGTTCTTC
CASSPLAGVRYNEQFF
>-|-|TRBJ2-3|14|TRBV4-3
TGCGCCAGCAGCCAACGTCTGAGCACAGATACGCAGTATTTT
CASSQRLSTDTQYF
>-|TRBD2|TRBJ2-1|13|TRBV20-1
TGCAGTGCTAGTAGCGGGACCTACAATGAGCAGTTCTTC
CSASSGTYNEQFF
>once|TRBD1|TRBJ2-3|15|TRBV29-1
TGCAGCGCCGTTCTCGGACAGGGGCGGCGGGATACGCAGTATTTT
CSAVLGQGRRDTQYF
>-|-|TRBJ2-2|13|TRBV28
TGTGCCAGCACCTCTGCGAACACCGGGGAGCTGTTTTTT
CASTSANTGELFF